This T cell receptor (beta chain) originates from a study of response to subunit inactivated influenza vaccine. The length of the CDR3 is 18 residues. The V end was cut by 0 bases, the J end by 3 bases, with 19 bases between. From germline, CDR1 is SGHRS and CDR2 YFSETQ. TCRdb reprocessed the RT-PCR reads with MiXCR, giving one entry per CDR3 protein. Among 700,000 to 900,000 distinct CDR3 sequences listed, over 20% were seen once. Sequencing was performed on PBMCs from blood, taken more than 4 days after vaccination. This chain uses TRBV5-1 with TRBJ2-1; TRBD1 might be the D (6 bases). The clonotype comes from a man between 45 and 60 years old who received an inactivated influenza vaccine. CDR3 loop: CASSLARGGASNYNEQFF. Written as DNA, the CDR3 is TGCGCCAGCAGCTTGGCCAGGGGTGGGGCTTCAAACTACAATGAGCAGTTCTTC.